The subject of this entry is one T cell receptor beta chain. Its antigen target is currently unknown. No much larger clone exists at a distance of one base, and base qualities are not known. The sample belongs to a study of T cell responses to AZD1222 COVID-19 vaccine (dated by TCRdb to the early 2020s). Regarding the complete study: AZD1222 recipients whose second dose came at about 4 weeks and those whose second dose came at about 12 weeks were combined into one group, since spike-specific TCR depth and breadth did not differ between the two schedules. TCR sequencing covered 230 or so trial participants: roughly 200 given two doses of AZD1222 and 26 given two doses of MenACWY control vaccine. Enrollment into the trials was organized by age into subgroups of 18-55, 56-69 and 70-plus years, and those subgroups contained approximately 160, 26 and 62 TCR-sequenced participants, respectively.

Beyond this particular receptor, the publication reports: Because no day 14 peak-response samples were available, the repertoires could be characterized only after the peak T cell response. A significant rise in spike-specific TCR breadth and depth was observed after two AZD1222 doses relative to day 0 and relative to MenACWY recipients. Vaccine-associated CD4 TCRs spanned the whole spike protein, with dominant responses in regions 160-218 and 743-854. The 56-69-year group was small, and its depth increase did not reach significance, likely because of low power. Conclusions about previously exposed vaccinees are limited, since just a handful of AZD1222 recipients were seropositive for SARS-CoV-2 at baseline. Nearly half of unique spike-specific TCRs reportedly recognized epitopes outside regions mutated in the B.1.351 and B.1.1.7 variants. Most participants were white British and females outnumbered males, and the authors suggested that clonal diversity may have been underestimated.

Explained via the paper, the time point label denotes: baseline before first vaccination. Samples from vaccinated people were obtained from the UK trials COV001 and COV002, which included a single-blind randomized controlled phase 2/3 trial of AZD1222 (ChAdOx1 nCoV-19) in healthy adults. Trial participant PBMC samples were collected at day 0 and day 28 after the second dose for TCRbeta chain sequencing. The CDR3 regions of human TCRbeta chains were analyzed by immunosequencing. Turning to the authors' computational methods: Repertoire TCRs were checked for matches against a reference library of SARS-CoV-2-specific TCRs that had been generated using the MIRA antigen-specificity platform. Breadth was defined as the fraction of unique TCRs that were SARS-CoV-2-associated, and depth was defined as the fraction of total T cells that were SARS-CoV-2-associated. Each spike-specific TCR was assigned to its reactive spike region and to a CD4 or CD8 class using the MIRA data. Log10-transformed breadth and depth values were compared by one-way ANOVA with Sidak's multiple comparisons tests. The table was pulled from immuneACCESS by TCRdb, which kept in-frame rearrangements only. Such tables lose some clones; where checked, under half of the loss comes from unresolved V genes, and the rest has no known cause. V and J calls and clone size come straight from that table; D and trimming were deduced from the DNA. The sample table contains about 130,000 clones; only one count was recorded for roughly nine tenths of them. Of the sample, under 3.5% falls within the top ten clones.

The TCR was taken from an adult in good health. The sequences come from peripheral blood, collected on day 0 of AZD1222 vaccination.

The encoded CDR3 is CASSRWGTDDNQPQHF. Here is the DNA: TGTGCCAGCAGCCGGTGGGGGACAGATGACAATCAGCCCCAGCATTTT. This receptor chain uses TRBV5-6 and TRBJ1-5, with TRBD1 matching 7 junction bases. Looking up the germline V gene yields CDR1 SGHDT and CDR2 YYEEEE. Trimming leaves V shorter by 4 bases and J shorter by 3 bases, with the junction holding 10 bases beyond the gene matches. The CDR3 runs 16 residues from the cysteine to the phenylalanine. The entry retains the CDR3 DNA only, 48 bases that are in frame from base 1. Here the CDR3 is joined to the reference TRBV5-6 and TRBJ1-5 genes, and the full variable domain is: DAGVTQSPTHLIKTRGQQVTLRCSPKSGHDTVSWYQQALGQGPQFIFQYYEEEERQRGNFPDRFSGHQFPNYSSELNVNALLLGDSALYLCASSRWGTDDNQPQHFGDGTRLSIL.